One and the same sample provided the 24 T cell receptor beta chains below, sequenced in a study of CD8 T cells in ankylosing spondylitis. The antigens these receptors bind are not known. TCRdb re-called the 5' RACE reads with MiXCR, one entry per CDR3 protein. The table shows 390,000 or so distinct CDR3 sequences, with around 24% occurring only once. Findings of the study overall: What appeared characteristic of ankylosing spondylitis blood was a TCR beta motif of eight highly homologous variants.

The material sequenced was blood, either unsorted or a sorted T cell fraction (not recorded which). Receptors originate from a male donor with ankylosing spondylitis.

Only a few counts were recorded for this clonotype. The chain couples TRBV27 to TRBJ2-1; 7 bases are a match to TRBD1. CDR3 length: 14 amino acids. The germline gives CDR1 MNHEY, CDR2 SMNVEV (reference sequence). The V segment lost 6 bases and the J segment 8 bases; nucleotides outside the gene matches: 10. CDR3 nucleotide sequence: TGTGCCAGCAGGAACCAGGGGGAAAGGGATGAGCAGTTCTTC. This encodes CASRNQGERDEQFF.

The chain employs TRBV28 and TRBJ1-6, with D possibly matching TRBD1 (5 bases). Trimming cost V 3 bases and J 9 bases, with 9 bases left between them. There are 13 residues in the CDR3. Germline V CDR1 and CDR2: MDHEN, SYDVKM. CDR3 nucleotide sequence: TGTGCCAGCAGTTTCGACAGTTCTTCACCCCTCCACTTT. This encodes CASSFDSSSPLHF.

As to this clonotype: Germline and junction disagree at one end, which may indicate a read error. The CDR3 DNA sequence: TGCAGTACTAGAAAGCAGGGAGGCGAGCAGTTCTTC. It codes for CSTRKQGGEQFF. J is TRBJ2-1 and V is TRBV20-1; perhaps TRBD2 as D (6 bases). This CDR3 contains 12 residues. Germline V gene lookup returns CDR1 DFQATT and CDR2 SNEGSKA (reference sequence).

This chain uses TRBV20-1 with TRBJ2-7; D unresolved. The germline CDR1 and CDR2 sequences are DFQATT and SNEGSKA (reference sequence). Trimming took 3 bases from V and 1 from J, leaving 10 bases between them. CDR3 length: 13 residues. The CDR3: CSASPDGSYEQYF. Written as DNA, the CDR3 is TGCAGTGCTAGCCCGGATGGGTCCTACGAGCAGTACTTC.

This clonotype was observed a handful of times. As DNA, the CDR3 is TGTGCCAGTAGTTTTAGCGGCAATACGCAGTATTTT. It is translated as CASSFSGNTQYF. The chain joins TRBV19 to TRBJ2-3; D is possibly TRBD2 (6 bases). CDR1 LNHDA and CDR2 SQIVND come from the germline V gene (reference sequence). Trimming removed 5 bases at V and 7 bases at J, with 10 bases between. The CDR3 sequence is 12 residues long.

V gene TRBV20-1 combines with J gene TRBJ2-3, with 9 bases aligning to TRBD2. The CDR3 is made up of 15 amino acids. The germline V gene has CDR1 DFQATT and CDR2 SNEGSKA (reference sequence). V lost 5 bases, J lost 5 bases, and 11 bases stayed unmatched. The CDR3 DNA sequence: TGCAGTGCTCAAGCGGGAGGAAATAACGGAGATACGCAGTATTTT. This gives the protein CSAQAGGNNGDTQYF.

This rearrangement joins TRBV6-2 or TRBV6-3 to TRBJ2-1, with 12 nucleotides matching TRBD2. CDR3 size: 12 residues. The germline V gene has CDR1 MNHEY and CDR2 SVGEGT. V shed 5 bases, J shed 14 bases, and the junction held 4 bases outside the gene matches. CDR3 DNA: TGTGCCAGCAGTCCTAGCGGGAGGGGGAAGTTCTTC. Translation: CASSPSGRGKFF.

V usage is TRBV15 and J usage is TRBJ2-5; perhaps TRBD2 as D (6 bases). V was trimmed by 8 bases and J by 3 bases, leaving 25 bases between them. Germline assignment: CDR1 LNHNV and CDR2 YYDKDF (reference sequence). This CDR3 has 17 amino acids. The CDR3 sequence: CATSRGAGHQKEETQYF. As DNA, the CDR3 is TGTGCCACCTCACGGGGAGCGGGTCACCAGAAAGAAGAGACCCAGTACTTC.

A few counts support this clonotype. The chain uses TRBV6-2 or TRBV6-3 and TRBJ2-5, with D uncertain. The CDR3 spans 14 residues. V was trimmed by 6 bases and J by 4 bases, leaving 15 bases between them. The germline V gene encodes CDR1 MNHEY and CDR2 SVGEGT. The CDR3, as DNA: TGTGCCAGCAGCCCTACCGCCAGAGGAGAGACCCAGTACTTC. Translation: CASSPTARGETQYF.

V and J are TRBV19 and TRBJ2-2; TRBD2 aligns across 8 bases. The length of the CDR3 is 15 residues. The germline CDR1 and CDR2 sequences are LNHDA and SQIVND (reference sequence). Trimming took 2 bases from V and 5 from J; bases not matched to a gene: 4. CDR3 region: CASSITVAGTGELFF. CDR3 nucleotide sequence: TGTGCCAGTAGTATAACGGTAGCGGGAACCGGGGAGCTGTTTTTT.

This clonotype was seen a few times. The CDR3 region is CSAPQARGGRREQFF. CDR3 DNA: TGCAGTGCCCCCCAAGCCCGAGGGGGCCGACGTGAGCAGTTCTTC. The chain uses TRBV20-1 and TRBJ2-1, with TRBD1 matching 7 bases. After removal of 6 bases from V and 9 bases from J, the junction contained 17 bases not matched to a gene. Germline-derived CDR1 and CDR2 are DFQATT and SNEGSKA (reference sequence). This CDR3 contains 15 residues.

The CDR3 coding sequence is TGTGCCAGCTCACCACTCGAGGACAGCGCCTACGAGCAGTACTTC. Translating it yields CASSPLEDSAYEQYF. The chain carries TRBV18 and TRBJ2-7; maybe TRBD1 (6 bases). This CDR3 contains 15 residues. Germline V gives CDR1 KGHSH, CDR2 LQKENI. The germline V and J ends were trimmed by 1 base and 2 bases, with 12 bases remaining between them.

This clonotype was seen only a few times. The rearrangement joins TRBV20-1 to TRBJ2-7; no firm D call. Germline CDR1 is DFQATT and CDR2 is SNEGSKA (reference sequence). Trimming cost V 2 bases and J 2 bases, with 4 bases left between them. The CDR3 is 11 amino acids. DNA for the CDR3: TGCAGTGCTAGACACGCCTACGAGCAGTACTTC. As protein: CSARHAYEQYF.

The table lists this clonotype with many counts. CDR3 protein: CSASGFSGSTDNEQFF. The CDR3 coding sequence is TGCAGTGCTAGTGGGTTTAGCGGGAGTACAGATAATGAGCAGTTCTTC. The chain carries TRBV20-1 and TRBJ2-1; 9 bases are a match to TRBD2. After removal of 3 bases from V and 7 bases from J, the junction contained 13 bases not matched to a gene. Germline CDR1 DFQATT, CDR2 SNEGSKA (reference sequence). The CDR3 consists of 16 residues.

This clonotype is a singleton in its sample. The V and J genes are TRBV28 and TRBJ2-7; D might be TRBD2 (5 bases). The CDR3 is made up of 14 amino acids. CDR1 is MDHEN and CDR2 is SYDVKM in the germline V gene. The V end was cut by 1 base, the J end by 4 bases, with 11 bases between. The CDR3 region has the DNA TGTGCCAGCAGTTTATCGGGGTCAACTTACGAGCAGTACTTC. Encoded protein: CASSLSGSTYEQYF.

This clonotype was seen many times. This chain links TRBV20-1 with TRBJ1-6; D is perhaps TRBD1 (6 bases). This CDR3 is 14 amino acids long. Germline V gives CDR1 DFQATT, CDR2 SNEGSKA (reference sequence). V dropped 2 bases and J dropped 9 bases, with 14 bases sitting between them. The CDR3 protein is CSARPGTLSSPLHF. The DNA for the CDR3 is TGCAGTGCTAGACCCGGGACATTGAGTTCACCCCTCCACTTT.

The J gene is TRBJ2-3, the V gene TRBV12-3 or TRBV12-4; 8 nucleotides line up with TRBD2. V shed 5 bases and J 4 bases; nucleotides not matched to a gene: 11. The CDR3 extends over 16 amino acids. CDR3 sequence reads: CASSKLSGTSADTQYF. The CDR3 DNA is TGTGCCAGCAGTAAGCTTAGCGGGACTTCTGCAGATACGCAGTATTTT.

This sequence joins TRBV18 and TRBJ2-1; D call uncertain. The CDR3 runs to 13 residues. Germline-derived CDR1 and CDR2 are KGHSH and LQKENI. Trimming pared 3 bases from V and 8 bases from J, leaving 11 bases between. The CDR3 DNA follows: TGTGCCAGCTCACCGGGCCAGCCCCATGAGCAGTTCTTC. This codes for CASSPGQPHEQFF. Drawing the rest from reference TRBV18 and TRBJ2-1, the complete variable domain is NAGVMQNPRHLVRRRGQEARLRCSPMKGHSHVYWYRQLPEEGLKFMVYLQKENIIDESGMPKERFSAEFPKEGPSILRIQQVVRGDSAAYFCASSPGQPHEQFFGPGTRLTVL.

This clonotype was recorded at least ten times. The rearrangement uses TRBV7-3 and TRBJ2-1, with 11 positions matching TRBD2. The germline CDR1 and CDR2 sequences are SGHTA and FQGTGA. The CDR3 covers 13 residues. J gave up 12 bases and V 4 bases, and 5 bases lay outside the gene matches. The CDR3 is CASSSPSGRTQFF. In DNA, the CDR3 is TGTGCCAGCAGCTCCCCTAGCGGGAGGACGCAGTTCTTC.

This clonotype was seen many times. The V call is TRBV12-3 or TRBV12-4, the J call TRBJ1-1, with a weak D call TRBD1 (6 bases). V dropped 5 bases and J dropped 6 bases, with 13 bases sitting between them. The length of the CDR3 is 13 residues. In nucleotides, the CDR3 is TGTGCCAGCAGTCAAAGAAGGGGGGCTGAAGCTTTCTTT. It yields the protein CASSQRRGAEAFF.

This clonotype has more than one count but fewer than ten. The chain is built from TRBV5-1 and TRBJ2-5; D is undetermined. Germline CDR1 is SGHRS and CDR2 is YFSETQ. The CDR3 runs 14 residues. Deletions cut 0 bases from V and 2 bases from J, with 8 bases between. The CDR3 reads CASSLASHQETQYF. CDR3 DNA: TGCGCCAGCAGCTTGGCCTCCCATCAAGAGACCCAGTACTTC. Using reference TRBV5-1 and TRBJ2-5 for the parts outside the CDR3, the full variable domain is KAGVTQTPRYLIKTRGQQVTLSCSPISGHRSVSWYQQTPGQGLQFLFEYFSETQRNKGNFPGRFSGRQFSNSRSEMNVSTLELGDSALYLCASSLASHQETQYFGPGTRLLVL.

The genes are TRBV5-1 and TRBJ2-1; D call uncertain. Trimming stripped 4 bases from V and 0 bases from J, with 11 bases between. The CDR3 extends over 15 amino acids. The germline CDR1 and CDR2 sequences are SGHRS and YFSETQ. The CDR3 nucleotides are TGCGCCAGCAGCCCCGAGGTAAGCTCCTACAATGAGCAGTTCTTC. Its translation is CASSPEVSSYNEQFF.

The rearrangement joins TRBV7-9 to TRBJ1-1; D gene unclear. Trimming pared 1 base from V and 10 bases from J, leaving 13 bases between. The CDR3 has 13 residues. The V gene's germline CDR1 is SEHNR and CDR2 FQNEAQ (reference sequence). The CDR3 reads CASSLVQPVVAFF. CDR3 coding DNA: TGTGCCAGCAGCTTAGTGCAGCCTGTCGTAGCTTTCTTT.

The J gene is TRBJ2-1, the V gene TRBV12-5, with 13 bases that match TRBD2. The V gene end was trimmed by 3 bases and the J gene end by 9 bases; junction bases not matched to a gene: 5. The CDR3 has 15 amino acids. Germline CDR1 is LGHNT and CDR2 is FRNRAP. Written as DNA, the CDR3 is TGTGCTAGTGGTTTAGGACTAGCGGGAGTGACTGAGCAGTTCTTC. Protein product: CASGLGLAGVTEQFF.